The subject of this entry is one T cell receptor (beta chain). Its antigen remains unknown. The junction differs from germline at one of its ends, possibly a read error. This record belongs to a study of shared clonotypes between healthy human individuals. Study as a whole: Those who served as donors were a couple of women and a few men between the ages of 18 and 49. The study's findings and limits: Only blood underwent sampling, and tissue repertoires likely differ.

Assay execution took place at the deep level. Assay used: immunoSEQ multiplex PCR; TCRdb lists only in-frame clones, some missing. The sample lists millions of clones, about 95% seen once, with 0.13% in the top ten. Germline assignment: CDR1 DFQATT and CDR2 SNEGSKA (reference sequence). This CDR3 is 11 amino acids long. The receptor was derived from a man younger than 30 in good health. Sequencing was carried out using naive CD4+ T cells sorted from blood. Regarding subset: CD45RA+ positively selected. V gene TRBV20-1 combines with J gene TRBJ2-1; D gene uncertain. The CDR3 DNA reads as TGCAGTGCTCAACCTCAGGATCTGCTAGTCTTC. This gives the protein CSAQPQDLLVF.